This entry describes one T cell receptor (beta chain). Clones were sequenced by immunoSEQ multiplex PCR, and TCRdb holds only the in-frame ones, with some missing. There are some 70,000 clones in the sample; 91% occur only once, and around 7.3% lies in the top ten. The sample belongs to a study of blood T cell repertoires in COVID-19. The CDR3 totals 14 residues. CDR1 LNHDA and CDR2 SQIVND come from the germline V gene (reference sequence). Trimming took 5 bases from V and 5 from J; bases not matched to a gene: 7. The source is a man aged 35-49 years with COVID-19, enrolled during active disease. The chain couples TRBV19 to TRBJ1-1, with 8 bases aligning to TRBD1. The sequencing input was peripheral blood. The CDR3 sequence: CASSSGQGETEAFF. CDR3 in DNA: TGTGCCAGTAGTTCAGGACAGGGAGAGACTGAAGCTTTCTTT.